This paragraph covers one TCR beta chain sequence. What it binds is not known. This sample was taken from a study of T cell responses to AZD1222 COVID-19 vaccine. Using immunoSEQ multiplex PCR, the repertoire was profiled, and TCRdb retains in-frame clones only, with some absent. This repertoire shows 150,000 to 200,000 clones, around nine tenths found once; its top ten account for roughly 11%. CDR1 is SGHAT, CDR2 FQNNGV, per germline. Trimming removed 3 bases from V and 0 bases from J; junction bases left unmatched: 7. The CDR3 totals 17 residues. Study-wide results and caveats: The span of vaccine-associated CD4 TCRs extended across spike, with dominance at 160-218 and 743-854. Nearly half of spike-specific TCRs reportedly go after variant regions that carry no mutations.

Second-dose recipients at about 4 or about 12 weeks were treated as one pooled group. This sequence was found in an adult who received the AZD1222 COVID-19 vaccine. This specimen consisted of peripheral blood, obtained 28 days after the second AZD1222 dose. V gene TRBV11-2 combines with J gene TRBJ2-3; 9 nucleotides agree with TRBD2. CDR3 protein: CASSFGGGGASTDTQYF. The DNA for the CDR3 is TGTGCCAGCAGCTTTGGTGGCGGGGGGGCTAGCACAGATACGCAGTATTTT.